A selection of T cell receptor beta chains follows, all from one sample in a study of brain metastases from non-small cell lung cancer. Data came from immunoSEQ multiplex PCR; TCRdb stores just in-frame clones and leaves some out. This sample has about 3,300 clones, with roughly 79% found just once. The sequencing input was primary lung tumor tissue. Every receptor here comes from a donor at least 40 years old with non-small cell lung cancer. Each CDR3 is given with its conserved first and last residue. D genes are given only for firm matches. Rows give clone size only sometimes, using once, few, many, or a class for an expanded clone.

v_call	j_call	clone_size	d_call	cdr3_nt	cdr3_aa
TRBV6-5	TRBJ2-5	NA	TRBD1	TGTGCCAGCAGTCTCACCGGACAGGCGAGAGAGACCCAGTACTTC	CASSLTGQARETQYF
TRBV7-2	TRBJ2-5	few	NA	TGTGCCAGCAGCTTACTAGCGCTCAAGTCGGAGACCCAGTACTTC	CASSLLALKSETQYF
TRBV7-6	TRBJ2-7	few	TRBD2	TGTGCCAGCAGCTTAGCGCTCGGGGGGATCTACGAGCAGTACTTC	CASSLALGGIYEQYF
TRBV7-9	TRBJ2-5	NA	NA	TGTGCCAGCAGCTTTGTTGGGGCATCCCAAGAGACCCAGTACTTC	CASSFVGASQETQYF
TRBV20-1	TRBJ2-1	NA	NA	TGCAGTGTCGGGGGATGGGCTGAGCAGTTCTTC	CSVGGWAEQFF
TRBV7-9	TRBJ2-1	large	NA	TGTGCCAGCAGCCCGCCCCAGGGAGTCCTAGCCCGTGAGCAGTTCTTC	CASSPPQGVLAREQFF
TRBV12-3/TRBV12-4	TRBJ2-2	NA	NA	TGTGCCAGCAAACAAATAACTGGAGAGCTGTTTTTT	CASKQITGELFF
TRBV2	TRBJ1-5	NA	NA	TGTGCCAGCAGTGAAGGGAATCCGGGGCAGCCCCAGCATTTT	CASSEGNPGQPQHF
TRBV7-2	TRBJ2-7	NA	TRBD1	TGTGCCAGCAGCTGGACAGGGGGTAGCGAGCAGTACTTC	CASSWTGGSEQYF
TRBV4-2	TRBJ1-3	NA	NA	TGTGCCAGCAGCCAAATAGGGAGTAGAAACACCATATATTTT	CASSQIGSRNTIYF
TRBV7-9	TRBJ2-5	NA	NA	TGTGCCAGCAGCCCACCGGGGCGAAGCGGAGAGACCCAGTACTTC	CASSPPGRSGETQYF
TRBV7-2	TRBJ2-7	NA	TRBD2	TGTGCCAGCAGCGAAACGGGACTATGGGATTACGAGCAGTACTTC	CASSETGLWDYEQYF
TRBV13	TRBJ1-1	NA	NA	TGTGCCAGCAGCTTAGTCCAGGAGCGCACTGAAGCTTTCTTT	CASSLVQERTEAFF
TRBV5-1	TRBJ1-2	NA	NA	TGCGCCAGCAGCCCCGAGGGGACACCCTTCTATGGCTACACCTTC	CASSPEGTPFYGYTF
TRBV7-9	TRBJ2-1	few	TRBD2	TGTGCCAGCAGCTTGCAGCGGGGGGGTACTGAGCAGTTCTTC	CASSLQRGGTEQFF
TRBV29-1	TRBJ2-2	NA	TRBD1	TGCAGCGCAATCCCAACAGGGGTGAACACCGGGGAGCTGTTTTTT	CSAIPTGVNTGELFF
TRBV27	TRBJ1-1	NA	NA	TGTGCCAGCAGCCTAAGGGGGAACACTGAAGCTTTCTTT	CASSLRGNTEAFF
TRBV24-1	TRBJ1-6	NA	NA	TGTGCCACCAGTGATCCTCAACCCCGAGAAGGATCCGGTACAGGAAATTCACCCCTCCACTTT	CATSDPQPREGSGTGNSPLHF
TRBV2	TRBJ1-2	NA	NA	TGTGTCAGTAGTGAAGGGGCCTCGTGGGGCTACACCTTC	CVSSEGASWGYTF
TRBV23-1	TRBJ2-5	NA	TRBD2	TGCGCCAGCAGTCCATTAGCGGGGGGCCCGAGGGAGACCCAGTACTTC	CASSPLAGGPRETQYF
TRBV3-1/TRBV3-2	TRBJ2-3	NA	NA	TGTGCCAGCAGCCACAGGACACTGGATACGCAGTATTTT	CASSHRTLDTQYF
TRBV28	TRBJ1-3	NA	NA	TGTGCCAGCAGTTCCGGTCTAACACAGGGATATGGCTCTGGAAACACCATATATTTT	CASSSGLTQGYGSGNTIYF
TRBV4-2	TRBJ2-7	NA	NA	TGTGCCAGCAGCCATTTACCACTTACCTACGAGCAGTACTTC	CASSHLPLTYEQYF
TRBV30	TRBJ1-2	NA	NA	TGTGCTTCCAAGCAAGGCTATGGCTACACCTTC	CASKQGYGYTF
TRBV7-2	TRBJ1-2	NA	NA	TGTGCCAGCACCTTCAGGGGATCCTACGGCTACACCTTC	CASTFRGSYGYTF
TRBV18	TRBJ2-4	few	TRBD1	TGTGCCAGCTCACCGGGACAGGAAAACATTCAGTACTTC	CASSPGQENIQYF
TRBV7-2	TRBJ1-1	once	NA	TGTGCCAGCAACCCGGGGGGAACGAACACTGAAGCTTTCTTT	CASNPGGTNTEAFF
TRBV7-9	TRBJ1-2	few	NA	TGTGCCAGCAGCTTAGCCCAGGGAGGCTATGGCTACACCTTC	CASSLAQGGYGYTF
TRBV4-1	TRBJ2-7	NA	TRBD2	TGCGCCAGCAGCCAAACCGGGATTAGCGGGGGGTACGAGCAGTACTTC	CASSQTGISGGYEQYF
TRBV5-4	TRBJ2-2	NA	TRBD1	TGTGCCAGCAGCCTTCAGGGGGCCGGGGAGCTGTTTTTT	CASSLQGAGELFF
TRBV12-2	TRBJ2-5	NA	NA	TGTGCAAGTCGCCCAGTAAACCAGAACCAAGAGATCCAGTACTTC	CASRPVNQNQEIQYF
TRBV5-6	TRBJ2-1	NA	TRBD2	TGTGCCAGCAGCCTGGCCGTGGCGGGGGGAAATGAGCAGTTCTTC	CASSLAVAGGNEQFF
TRBV12-3/TRBV12-4	TRBJ2-1	NA	NA	TGTGCCAGCAGTTTCGATTGGGGGGAGCAGTTCTTC	CASSFDWGEQFF
TRBV11-1	TRBJ2-1	NA	NA	TGTGCCAGCAGCTTAGAGAGCGGAGTGTACAATGAGCAGTTCTTC	CASSLESGVYNEQFF
TRBV5-1	TRBJ1-6	few	NA	TGCGCCAGCAGCCGTCACGGGGGCGTTAATTCACCCCTCCACTTT	CASSRHGGVNSPLHF
TRBV4-2	TRBJ1-2	NA	NA	TGTGCCAGCAGCCAAGGTACTAACTATGGCTACACCTTC	CASSQGTNYGYTF
TRBV10-2	TRBJ2-5	few	TRBD2	TGCGCTTATCGGGGGGACCAAGAGACCCAGTACTTC	CAYRGDQETQYF
TRBV30	TRBJ1-2	NA	NA	TGTGCTTGGACGGGCAGCTGGGACTATGGCTACACCTTC	CAWTGSWDYGYTF
TRBV6-5	TRBJ1-5	large	TRBD1	TGTGCCAGCAGTCACAGGGGGTTCAATCAGCCCCAGCATTTT	CASSHRGFNQPQHF
TRBV29-1	TRBJ2-2	few	NA	TGCAGCGTTCTTCCGGCCGATGGGTACAACACCGGGGAGCTGTTTTTT	CSVLPADGYNTGELFF
TRBV29-1	TRBJ2-1	NA	TRBD1	TGCAGCGTTGGGGTAGGACAGGGTCTAAATGAGCAGTTCTTC	CSVGVGQGLNEQFF
TRBV7-9	TRBJ1-1	NA	NA	TGTGCCAGCAGCTGGGGGACAAGTGATTACGCTGAAGCTTTCTTT	CASSWGTSDYAEAFF
TRBV18	TRBJ2-7	NA	NA	TGTGCCAGCTCACAAAGCGGACCGGGGTCCAGCGAGCAGTACTTC	CASSQSGPGSSEQYF